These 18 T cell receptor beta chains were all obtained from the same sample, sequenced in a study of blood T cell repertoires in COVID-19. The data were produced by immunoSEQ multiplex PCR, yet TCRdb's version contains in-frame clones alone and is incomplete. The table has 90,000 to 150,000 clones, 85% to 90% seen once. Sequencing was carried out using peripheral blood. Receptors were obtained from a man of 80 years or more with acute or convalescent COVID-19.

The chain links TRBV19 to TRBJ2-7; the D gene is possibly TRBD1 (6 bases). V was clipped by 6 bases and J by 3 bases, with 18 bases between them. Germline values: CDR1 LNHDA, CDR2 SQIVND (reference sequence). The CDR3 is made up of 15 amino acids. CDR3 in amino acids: CASSQSGTRSYEQYF. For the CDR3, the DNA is TGTGCCAGTAGCCAATCCGGGACAAGGAGCTACGAGCAGTACTTC.

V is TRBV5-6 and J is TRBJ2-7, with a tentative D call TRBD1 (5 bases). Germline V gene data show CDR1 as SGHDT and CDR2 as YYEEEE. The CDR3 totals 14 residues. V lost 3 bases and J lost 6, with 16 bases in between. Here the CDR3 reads CASSYDSENAEQYF. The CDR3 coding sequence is TGTGCCAGCAGCTACGACAGTGAGAATGCCGAGCAGTACTTC.

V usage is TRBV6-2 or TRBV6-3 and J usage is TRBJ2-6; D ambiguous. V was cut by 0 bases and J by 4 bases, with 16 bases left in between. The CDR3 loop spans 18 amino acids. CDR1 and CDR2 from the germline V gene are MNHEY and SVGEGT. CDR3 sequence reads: CASSYSPALLGGANVLTF. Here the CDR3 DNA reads TGTGCCAGCAGTTACTCTCCTGCATTACTCGGGGGGGCCAACGTCCTGACTTTC.

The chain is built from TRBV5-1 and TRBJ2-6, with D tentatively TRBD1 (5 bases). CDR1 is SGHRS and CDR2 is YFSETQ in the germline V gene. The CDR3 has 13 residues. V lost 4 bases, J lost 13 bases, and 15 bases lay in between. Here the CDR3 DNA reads TGCGCCAGCAGCCTCGGACAAGGTGGGGTCCTGACTTTC. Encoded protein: CASSLGQGGVLTF.

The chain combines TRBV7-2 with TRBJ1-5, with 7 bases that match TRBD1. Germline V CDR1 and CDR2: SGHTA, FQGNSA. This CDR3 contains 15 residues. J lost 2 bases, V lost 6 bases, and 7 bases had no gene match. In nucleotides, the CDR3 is TGTGCCAGCAGGGTTGGGACAGAGGGCAATCAGCCCCAGCATTTT. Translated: CASRVGTEGNQPQHF. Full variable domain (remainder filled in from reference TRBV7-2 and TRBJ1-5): GAGVSQSPSNKVTEKGKDVELRCDPISGHTALYWYRQSLGQGLEFLIYFQGNSAPDKSGLPSDRFSAERTGGSVSTLTIQRTQQEDSAVYLCASRVGTEGNQPQHFGDGTRLSIL.

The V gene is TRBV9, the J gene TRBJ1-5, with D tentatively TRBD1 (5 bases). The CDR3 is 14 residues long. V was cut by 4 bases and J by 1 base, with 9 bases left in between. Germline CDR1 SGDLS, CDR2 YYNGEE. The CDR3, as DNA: TGTGCCAGCAGCCCGGGGGTCAGCAATCAGCCCCAGCATTTT. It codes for CASSPGVSNQPQHF.

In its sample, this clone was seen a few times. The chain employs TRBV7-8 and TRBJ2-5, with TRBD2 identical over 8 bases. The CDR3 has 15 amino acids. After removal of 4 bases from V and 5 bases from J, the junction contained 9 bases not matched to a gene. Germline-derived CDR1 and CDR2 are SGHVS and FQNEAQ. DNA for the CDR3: TGTGCCAGCAGCTACTTAGCGGGGCAATGGGAGACCCAGTACTTC. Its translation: CASSYLAGQWETQYF.

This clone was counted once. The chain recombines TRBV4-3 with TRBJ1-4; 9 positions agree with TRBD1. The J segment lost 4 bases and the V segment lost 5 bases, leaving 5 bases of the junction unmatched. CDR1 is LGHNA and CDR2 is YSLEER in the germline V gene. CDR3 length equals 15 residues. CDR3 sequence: CASSKSGQGNEKLFF. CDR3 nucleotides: TGCGCCAGCAGCAAATCGGGACAGGGTAATGAAAAACTGTTTTTT.

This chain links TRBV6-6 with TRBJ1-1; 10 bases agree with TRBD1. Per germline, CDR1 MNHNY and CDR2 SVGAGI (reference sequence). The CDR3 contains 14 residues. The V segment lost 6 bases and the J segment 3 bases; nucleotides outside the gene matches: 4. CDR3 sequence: CASRGQGKDTEAFF. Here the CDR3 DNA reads TGTGCCAGCAGGGGACAGGGGAAGGACACTGAAGCTTTCTTT.

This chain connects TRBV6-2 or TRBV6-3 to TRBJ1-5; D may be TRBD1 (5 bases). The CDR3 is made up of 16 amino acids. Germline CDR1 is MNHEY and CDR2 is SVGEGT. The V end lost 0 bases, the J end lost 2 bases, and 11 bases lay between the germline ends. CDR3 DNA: TGTGCCAGCAGTTACTCACTAGGAGGGGGCAATCAGCCCCAGCATTTT. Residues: CASSYSLGGGNQPQHF.

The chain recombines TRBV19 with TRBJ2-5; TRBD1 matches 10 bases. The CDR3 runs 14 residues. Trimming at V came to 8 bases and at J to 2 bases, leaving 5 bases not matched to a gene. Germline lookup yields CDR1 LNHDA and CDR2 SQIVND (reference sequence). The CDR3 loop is CASRDRGTQETQYF. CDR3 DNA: TGTGCCAGTCGGGACAGGGGTACGCAAGAGACCCAGTACTTC.

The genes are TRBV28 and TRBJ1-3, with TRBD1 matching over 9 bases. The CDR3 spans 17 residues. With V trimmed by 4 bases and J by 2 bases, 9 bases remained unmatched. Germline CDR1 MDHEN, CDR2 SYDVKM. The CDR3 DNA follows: TGTGCCAGCAGTTCCCCGGGACAGGGATCGGCTGGAAACACCATATATTTT. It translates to CASSSPGQGSAGNTIYF.

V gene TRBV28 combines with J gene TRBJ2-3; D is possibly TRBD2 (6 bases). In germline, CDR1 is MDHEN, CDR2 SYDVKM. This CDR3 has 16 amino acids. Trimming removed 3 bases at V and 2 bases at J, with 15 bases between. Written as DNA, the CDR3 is TGTGCCAGCAGTTTGGTCCGACTAGGAACCACAGATACGCAGTATTTT. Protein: CASSLVRLGTTDTQYF.

The CDR3 loop is CASSFAGGKGTGELFF. For the CDR3, the DNA is TGTGCCAGCAGCTTTGCGGGAGGGAAGGGGACCGGGGAGCTGTTTTTT. This chain joins TRBV11-2 and TRBJ2-2; 9 bases are a match to TRBD2. Per the germline V gene, CDR1 is SGHAT and CDR2 is FQNNGV. The V and J ends lost 3 bases and 5 bases, in that order; junction bases with no gene match: 7. The CDR3 extends over 16 amino acids.

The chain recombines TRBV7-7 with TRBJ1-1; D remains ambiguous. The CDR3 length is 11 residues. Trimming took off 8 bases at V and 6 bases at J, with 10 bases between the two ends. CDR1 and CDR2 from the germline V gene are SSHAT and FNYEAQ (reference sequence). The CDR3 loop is CASPPPAEAFF. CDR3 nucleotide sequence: TGTGCCAGCCCCCCTCCAGCTGAAGCTTTCTTT.

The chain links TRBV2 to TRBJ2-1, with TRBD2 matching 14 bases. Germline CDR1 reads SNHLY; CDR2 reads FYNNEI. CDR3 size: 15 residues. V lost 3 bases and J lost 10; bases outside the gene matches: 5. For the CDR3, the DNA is TGTGCCAGCAGTGAGGGACTAGCGGGAGCTGGAGAGCAGTTCTTC. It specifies CASSEGLAGAGEQFF.

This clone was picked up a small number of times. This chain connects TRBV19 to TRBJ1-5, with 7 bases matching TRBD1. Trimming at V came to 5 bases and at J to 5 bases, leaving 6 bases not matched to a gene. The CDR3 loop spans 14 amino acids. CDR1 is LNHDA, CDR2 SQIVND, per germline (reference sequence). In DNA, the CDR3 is TGTGCCAGTAGTTCCCGGGACAGTTATCAGCCCCAGCATTTT. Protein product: CASSSRDSYQPQHF.

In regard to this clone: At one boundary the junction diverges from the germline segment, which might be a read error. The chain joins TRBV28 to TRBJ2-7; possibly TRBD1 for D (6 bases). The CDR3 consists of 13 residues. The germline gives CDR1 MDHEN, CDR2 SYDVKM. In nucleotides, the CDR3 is TGTGCCGGCAGTCCCTTAGACAGGTACGAGCAGTACTTC. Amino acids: CAGSPLDRYEQYF.